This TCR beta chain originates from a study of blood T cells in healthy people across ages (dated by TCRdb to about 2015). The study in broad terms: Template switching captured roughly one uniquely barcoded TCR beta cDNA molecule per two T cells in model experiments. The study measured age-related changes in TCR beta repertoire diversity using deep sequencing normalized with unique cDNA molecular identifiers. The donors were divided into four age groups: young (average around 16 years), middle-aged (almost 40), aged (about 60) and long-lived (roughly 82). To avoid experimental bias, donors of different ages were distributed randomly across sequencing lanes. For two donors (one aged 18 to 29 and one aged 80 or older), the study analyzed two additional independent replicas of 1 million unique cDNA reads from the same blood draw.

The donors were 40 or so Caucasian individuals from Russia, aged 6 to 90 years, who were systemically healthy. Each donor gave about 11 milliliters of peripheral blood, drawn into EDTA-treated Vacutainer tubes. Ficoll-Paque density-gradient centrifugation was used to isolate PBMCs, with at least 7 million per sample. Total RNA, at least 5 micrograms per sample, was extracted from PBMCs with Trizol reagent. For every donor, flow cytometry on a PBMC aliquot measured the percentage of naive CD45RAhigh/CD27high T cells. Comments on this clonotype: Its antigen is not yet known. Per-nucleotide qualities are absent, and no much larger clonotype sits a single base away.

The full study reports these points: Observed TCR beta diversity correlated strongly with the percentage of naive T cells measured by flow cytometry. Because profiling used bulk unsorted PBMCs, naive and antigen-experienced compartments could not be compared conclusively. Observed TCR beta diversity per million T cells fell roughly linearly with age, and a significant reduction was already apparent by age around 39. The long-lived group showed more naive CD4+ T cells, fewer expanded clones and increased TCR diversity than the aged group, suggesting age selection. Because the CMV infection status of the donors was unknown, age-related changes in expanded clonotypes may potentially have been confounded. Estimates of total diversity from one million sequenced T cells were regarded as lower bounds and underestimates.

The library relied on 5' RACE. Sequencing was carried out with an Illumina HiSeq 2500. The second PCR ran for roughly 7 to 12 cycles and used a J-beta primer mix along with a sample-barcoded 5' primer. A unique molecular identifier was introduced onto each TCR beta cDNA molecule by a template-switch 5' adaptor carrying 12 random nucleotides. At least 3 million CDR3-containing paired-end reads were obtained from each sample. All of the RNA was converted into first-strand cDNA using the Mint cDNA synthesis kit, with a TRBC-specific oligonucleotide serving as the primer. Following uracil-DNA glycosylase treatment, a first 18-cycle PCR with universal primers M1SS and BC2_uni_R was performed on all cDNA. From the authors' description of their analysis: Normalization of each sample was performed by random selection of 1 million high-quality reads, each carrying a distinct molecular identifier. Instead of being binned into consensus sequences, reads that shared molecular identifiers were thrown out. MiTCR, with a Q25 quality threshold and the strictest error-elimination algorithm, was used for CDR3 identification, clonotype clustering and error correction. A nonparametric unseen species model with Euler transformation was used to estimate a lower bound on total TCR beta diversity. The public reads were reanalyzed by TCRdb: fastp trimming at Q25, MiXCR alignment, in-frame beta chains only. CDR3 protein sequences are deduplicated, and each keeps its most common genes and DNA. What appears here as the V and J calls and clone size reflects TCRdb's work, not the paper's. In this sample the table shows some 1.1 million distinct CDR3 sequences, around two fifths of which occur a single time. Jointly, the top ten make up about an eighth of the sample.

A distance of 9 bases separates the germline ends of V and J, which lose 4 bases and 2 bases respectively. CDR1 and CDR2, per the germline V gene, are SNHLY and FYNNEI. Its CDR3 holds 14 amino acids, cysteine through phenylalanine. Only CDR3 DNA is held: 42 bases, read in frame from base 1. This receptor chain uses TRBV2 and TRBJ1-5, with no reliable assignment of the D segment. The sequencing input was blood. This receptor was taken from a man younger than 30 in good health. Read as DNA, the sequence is TGTGCCAGCAGTGGAGGGAAACGCAATCAGCCCCAGCATTTT. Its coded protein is CASSGGKRNQPQHF.